The rows below give T cell receptor beta chains drawn from one sample of a study of cytomegalovirus exposure and HLA in healthy donors. Clones were sequenced by immunoSEQ multiplex PCR, and TCRdb holds only the in-frame ones, with some missing. The top ten hold approximately 0.092% of the sample, which has 190,000 or so clones, over 65% seen once. The sample taken for sequencing was PBMCs. These receptors were collected from a boy aged 2-15 years in good health and CMV-seronegative. Both conserved end residues are part of each CDR3. A D gene is named only where the DNA matches it firmly. Expanded clones are given a class, and other clones once, few, many or no size at all.

clone size	V gene	D gene	J gene	CDR3 DNA	CDR3 protein
NA	TRBV5-1	TRBD1	TRBJ2-3	TGCGCCAGCAGCGACCGGGACAGGGGTGTGAATACGCAGTATTTT	CASSDRDRGVNTQYF
NA	TRBV7-9	TRBD2	TRBJ2-2	TGTGCCAGCAGCTTACGTAGCGGGGGGGCCGGGGAGCTGTTTTTT	CASSLRSGGAGELFF
NA	TRBV19	TRBD1	TRBJ1-2	TGTGCCAGTACTCTTGGACAGGGGAATGGCTACACCTTC	CASTLGQGNGYTF
NA	TRBV4-1	TRBD1	TRBJ1-6	TGCGCCAGCAGCGCGGGACAGGTAGTCTCCCTTTCACCCCTCCACTTT	CASSAGQVVSLSPLHF
NA	TRBV9	TRBD2	TRBJ2-1	TGTGCCAGCAGCAACCCCCGTGAGCGGGGGGCTCAAAATGAGCAGTTCTTC	CASSNPRERGAQNEQFF
NA	TRBV7-2	NA	TRBJ2-2	TGTGCCAGCAGCTTATATCGGGCAGCGGTCACCGGGGAGCTGTTTTTT	CASSLYRAAVTGELFF
few	TRBV7-3	TRBD1	TRBJ2-1	TGTGCCAGCAGCACCGGACAGGGGGCATCGGGTGAGCAGTTCTTC	CASSTGQGASGEQFF
once	TRBV19	TRBD1	TRBJ2-7	TGTGCCAGTAGTATCTCACGGGGACAGGGGACCTACGAGCAGTACTTC	CASSISRGQGTYEQYF
few	TRBV5-1	TRBD1	TRBJ1-1	TGCGCCAGCAGCACGGGGACAGGGGATTTGGCGGGGACTGAAGCTTTCTTT	CASSTGTGDLAGTEAFF
NA	TRBV10-3	TRBD1	TRBJ1-2	TGTGCCATCAGTGACGTTCAAGGACAGGGGTACTATGGCTACACCTTC	CAISDVQGQGYYGYTF
NA	TRBV28	TRBD2	TRBJ2-1	TGTGCCAGCAGTCTCCATAGCGGGGGCCTATACAATGAGCAGTTCTTC	CASSLHSGGLYNEQFF
NA	TRBV20-1	NA	TRBJ2-1	TGCAGTGCTAGGAGATACAATGAGCAGTTCTTC	CSARRYNEQFF
NA	TRBV6-5	NA	TRBJ1-3	TGTGCCAGCAGTTACGGGCTCGGAAACACCATATATTTT	CASSYGLGNTIYF
NA	TRBV5-4	TRBD2	TRBJ2-3	TGTGCCAGCAGTGGGAGTCTAGCGGGGCGATCAAACACAGATACGCAGTATTTT	CASSGSLAGRSNTDTQYF
NA	TRBV14	TRBD2	TRBJ2-7	TGTGCCAGCAGCCTGACTAGCGCGGCCGAGCAGTACTTC	CASSLTSAAEQYF
NA	TRBV7-6	NA	TRBJ2-1	TGTGCCAGCAGCCCCGACGGGGACTACAATGAGCAGTTCTTC	CASSPDGDYNEQFF
NA	TRBV30	TRBD1	TRBJ2-7	TGTGCCTGGACGACCGGGACAGGACACTACGAGCAGTACTTC	CAWTTGTGHYEQYF
NA	TRBV7-7	TRBD1	TRBJ1-2	TGTGCTAGCAGCTTAGCAGGGACAGGGGGTAACGGCTACACCTTC	CASSLAGTGGNGYTF
NA	TRBV15	NA	TRBJ1-3	TGTGCCACTCTAGACGGGTACTCTGGAAACACCATATATTTT	CATLDGYSGNTIYF
NA	TRBV7-9	NA	TRBJ1-1	TGTTCCAGCAGCTTATCCGGGGGAGAAGCTTTCTTT	CSSSLSGGEAFF
few	TRBV7-2	NA	TRBJ2-5	TGTGCCAGCAGCTTGGTCGGGACTCGAGAGACCCAGTACTTC	CASSLVGTRETQYF
NA	TRBV7-9	TRBD1	TRBJ2-5	TGTGCCAGCAGCTTAGCGACAGGGAGCGCAGCAGGGGAGACCCAGTACTTC	CASSLATGSAAGETQYF
NA	TRBV15	NA	TRBJ2-1	TGTGCCACCAGCGGCTACGACCGGGGTGAGCAGTTCTTC	CATSGYDRGEQFF
NA	TRBV9	NA	TRBJ2-7	TGTGCCAGCAGCCCCCGAGGTAGCGCCTACGAGCAGTACTTC	CASSPRGSAYEQYF
NA	TRBV7-6	NA	TRBJ2-1	TGTGCCAGCAGCCTCCTGACCGCGGGGCCCTACAATGAGCAGTTCTTC	CASSLLTAGPYNEQFF
few	TRBV19	NA	TRBJ1-1	TGTGCCAGTAGTATAGGCGGCCACAGAGGGGGGGACACTGAAGCTTTCTTT	CASSIGGHRGGDTEAFF
NA	TRBV6-5	NA	TRBJ1-2	TGTGCCAGCAGTTACTCGGGGAGGGTGCAAAATGGCTACACCTTC	CASSYSGRVQNGYTF
NA	TRBV13	TRBD1	TRBJ2-7	TGTGCCAGCAGCTTAAGGACAGGGGTCTACGAGCAGTACTTC	CASSLRTGVYEQYF
NA	TRBV2	NA	TRBJ2-7	TGTGCCAGCAGTGGCTCGGGGTTCAGCGAGCAGTACTTC	CASSGSGFSEQYF
NA	TRBV6-5	TRBD1	TRBJ1-3	TGTGCCAGCAGTTTGGACAGGGGGCTTGGAAACACCATATATTTT	CASSLDRGLGNTIYF
NA	TRBV7-3	TRBD2	TRBJ2-4	TGTGCCAGCAGCTTAGGCAGCGGGGGGGCGGCCAAAAACATTCAGTACTTC	CASSLGSGGAAKNIQYF
NA	TRBV7-2	NA	TRBJ2-1	TGTGCCAGCAGCTTAGTCTGGGACTCGGCAGGAGGTGAGCAGTTCTTC	CASSLVWDSAGGEQFF
NA	TRBV7-2	TRBD2	TRBJ2-4	TGTGCCAGCAGAATATATAGCGGGTCCAAAAACATTCAGTACTTC	CASRIYSGSKNIQYF
NA	TRBV2	NA	TRBJ2-5	TGTGCCAGCATTATGGACAGAAGTCAAGAGACCCAGTACTTC	CASIMDRSQETQYF
NA	TRBV5-4	TRBD2	TRBJ2-3	TGTGCCAGCAGCTTTGGTACAGCGGGGGGTAGCACAGATACGCAGTATTTT	CASSFGTAGGSTDTQYF
NA	TRBV2	TRBD1	TRBJ1-2	TGTGCCAGCAGTGGGGACAGGGGCCTGGGGATCGGTGGCTACACCTTC	CASSGDRGLGIGGYTF
NA	TRBV19	NA	TRBJ2-3	TGTGCCAGTAGGATGACAGGCACAGATACGCAGTATTTT	CASRMTGTDTQYF
NA	TRBV13	TRBD1	TRBJ2-3	TGTGCCAGCAGCTCGCGCCGGGACAGGGGGGGGGATACGCAGTATTTT	CASSSRRDRGGDTQYF
once	TRBV7-2	NA	TRBJ1-4	TGTGCCAGCAGCCCCCAACAGGGCAGCAATGAAAAACTGTTTTTT	CASSPQQGSNEKLFF
few	TRBV4-1	TRBD1	TRBJ2-7	TGCGCCAGCAGCCAAGTAGGGACAGGGTCGAGGTACGAGCAGTACTTC	CASSQVGTGSRYEQYF
once	TRBV7-9	NA	TRBJ1-2	TGTGCCAGCACCCCCGTGGGAGAGGATGGCTACACCTTC	CASTPVGEDGYTF
NA	TRBV10-2	NA	TRBJ2-7	TGCGCCAGCAGTGGGTCCTCCGACACCCCAACTTACGGGCAGTACTTC	CASSGSSDTPTYGQYF
NA	TRBV6-5	NA	TRBJ1-1	TGTGCCAGCAGTTTCGTAAGGGGATTCACTGAAGCTTTCTTT	CASSFVRGFTEAFF
few	TRBV7-2	TRBD1	TRBJ1-1	TGTGCCAGCAGGCCAGACAGGGCACGCGGAACTGAAGCTTTCTTT	CASRPDRARGTEAFF
few	TRBV5-6	NA	TRBJ2-5	TGTGCCAGCAGCTTGGTTCGAGAGACCCAGTACTTC	CASSLVRETQYF
NA	TRBV19	TRBD1	TRBJ1-5	TGTGCCAGTAGGACAGGGGAACTCAATCAGCCCCAGCATTTT	CASRTGELNQPQHF
NA	TRBV27	TRBD2	TRBJ2-1	TGTGCCAGCAGTCAACTAGGACTAGCTAGCTATGAGCAGTTCTTC	CASSQLGLASYEQFF
NA	TRBV9	NA	TRBJ2-7	TGTGCCAGCAGCGTAGAGACTGGGTTCGCCTACGAGCAGTACTTC	CASSVETGFAYEQYF
NA	TRBV6-6	TRBD1	TRBJ1-5	TGTGCCGGGCGTCCGGACAGGGGACAGCCCCAGCATTTT	CAGRPDRGQPQHF
NA	TRBV6-6	TRBD2	TRBJ2-1	TGTGCCAGCTCCGCGGGAGCGACATACAATGAGCAGTTCTTC	CASSAGATYNEQFF
NA	TRBV6-4	NA	TRBJ1-2	TGTGCCAGTAGGGACACCCGGGAGGGCTACACCTTC	CASRDTREGYTF
NA	TRBV6-5	NA	TRBJ1-2	TGTGCCAGCAGGCCAGACAGCGTGCCATATGGCTACACCTTC	CASRPDSVPYGYTF
NA	TRBV6-5	NA	TRBJ1-2	TGTGCCAGCAGTTACAGGGGCCGCGGCTATGGCTACACCTTC	CASSYRGRGYGYTF